The clone carrying this T cell receptor (beta chain) was observed a few times. Its antigen is undetermined. This CDR3 has 18 residues. Germline V gene sequence: CDR1 MGHRA, CDR2 YSYEKL. V dropped 2 bases and J dropped 4; count of bases not matched to a gene: 14. This specimen comes from a study of vaccination effects on CD4 cells after COVID-19. Findings of the study overall: Whether induced by infection or by vaccine, clones showed marked clonal contraction late after vaccination.

Assay used: immunoSEQ multiplex PCR; TCRdb lists only in-frame clones, some missing. Of fewer than 25,000 clones in the sample, about three quarters were seen once. Antigen-specific CD4+ T cells were first expanded with viral peptide pools by the ViraFEST assay and only then sequenced. Culturing for about 10 days preceded CD4+ T cell isolation. Participants were vaccinated with two doses of either the BNT162b2 or mRNA-1273 vaccine. Wells of 1.8 million or so PBMC each were grown with about 9.5 IU/ml IL-2 and about 10 ug/ml peptides. This receptor was identified in a human donor who received a COVID-19 vaccine. This chain connects TRBV4-1 to TRBJ2-7; 10 nucleotides line up with TRBD2. Sequences were derived from CD4+ T cells from PBMCs cultured with HCoV-NL63 spike peptides, sampled after COVID-19 vaccination. In DNA form, the CDR3 reads TGCGCCAGCAGCCAACGGACTAGCGGAACAACCACCGGGTACGAGCAGTACTTC. Protein: CASSQRTSGTTTGYEQYF.